The 14 T cell receptor beta chains reported below all come from one sample, sequenced in a study of PD-1 blockade in classical Hodgkin lymphoma. The data were produced by immunoSEQ multiplex PCR, yet TCRdb's version contains in-frame clones alone and is incomplete. Here the sample spans approximately 50,000 clones, 73% being singletons. Following autologous stem cell transplantation, relapse occurred in every patient, and exposure to brentuximab vedotin varied. The starting material was peripheral blood mononuclear cells (PBMCs), obtained before the second cycle of nivolumab. The receptors stem from a human donor with classical Hodgkin lymphoma.

The chain carries TRBV4-3 and TRBJ2-3, with D possibly being TRBD2 (6 bases). CDR3 size: 16 residues. Trimming removed 1 base at V and 1 base at J, with 12 bases between. Germline V gives CDR1 LGHNA, CDR2 YSLEER. CDR3 in amino acids: CASSQVGGSGTDTQYF. In DNA, the CDR3 is TGCGCCAGCAGCCAAGTGGGGGGTTCGGGCACAGATACGCAGTATTTT.

The DNA for the CDR3 is TGTGCCAGCAGTCCGCCGACAGGGACCTACGAGCAGTACTTC. Protein: CASSPPTGTYEQYF. The chain joins TRBV7-9 to TRBJ2-7; 7 bases agree with TRBD1. From germline, CDR1 is SEHNR and CDR2 FQNEAQ (reference sequence). The CDR3 runs to 14 residues. Germline trimming cut 6 bases from V and 2 bases from J; bases unmatched to any gene: 7.

The chain carries TRBV11-2 and TRBJ2-7; D gene ambiguous. CDR1 and CDR2 from the germline V gene are SGHAT and FQNNGV. The CDR3 has 15 residues. V was pared by 2 bases and J by 2 bases, with 13 bases between. CDR3 sequence: CASSLRRTPTYEQYF. The CDR3 DNA sequence: TGTGCCAGCAGCTTAAGACGGACGCCGACCTACGAGCAGTACTTC.

The V and J genes are TRBV28 and TRBJ2-7; no reliable D call. This CDR3 is 15 amino acids long. Germline CDR1 MDHEN, CDR2 SYDVKM. The germline V and J ends were trimmed by 3 bases and 6 bases, with 18 bases remaining between them. CDR3 residues: CASSFVVSDPAEQYF. The CDR3 DNA reads TGTGCCAGCAGTTTTGTCGTCTCAGACCCGGCCGAGCAGTACTTC.

This clone was found many times. The chain carries TRBV19 and TRBJ2-1; tentative D call: TRBD2 (5 bases). The CDR3 covers 11 residues. V was pared by 3 bases and J by 10 bases, with 7 bases between. CDR1 is LNHDA, CDR2 SQIVND, per germline (reference sequence). CDR3 DNA sequence: TGTGCCAGTAGTATCCGGGGAGAGCAGTTCTTC. It yields the protein CASSIRGEQFF.

The chain joins TRBV11-3 to TRBJ2-1; D may match TRBD1 or TRBD2 (6 bases each). From germline, CDR1 is SGHNT and CDR2 YENEEA. This CDR3 has 17 amino acids. Trimming took off 5 bases at V and 0 bases at J, with 17 bases between the two ends. Written as DNA, the CDR3 is TGTGCCAGCAGCCTTAGGGGGGAACTGAGCTCCTACAATGAGCAGTTCTTC. This encodes CASSLRGELSSYNEQFF. Filled out from reference TRBV11-3 and TRBJ2-1, the complete variable domain reads EAGVVQSPRYKIIEKKQPVAFWCNPISGHNTLYWYLQNLGQGPELLIRYENEEAVDDSQLPKDRFSAERLKGVDSTLKIQPAELGDSAVYLCASSLRGELSSYNEQFFGPGTRLTVL.

The chain carries TRBV5-8 and TRBJ2-3, with 7 nucleotides matching TRBD1. Germline CDR1 and CDR2: SGHTS and YDEGEE. This CDR3 has 14 residues. Trimming at V came to 4 bases and at J to 1 base, leaving 3 bases not matched to a gene. The CDR3 loop reads CASSDRVGTDTQYF. In nucleotides, the CDR3 is TGTGCCAGCAGCGACAGGGTCGGCACAGATACGCAGTATTTT.

The chain employs TRBV30 and TRBJ2-1; D unclear. The CDR3 loop spans 17 amino acids. CDR1 GTSNPN and CDR2 SVGIG come from the germline V gene (reference sequence). The V end lost 2 bases, the J end lost 0 bases, and 17 bases lay between the germline ends. The CDR3 region is CAWSTQTGPPSYNEQFF. DNA for the CDR3: TGTGCCTGGAGTACACAAACTGGACCTCCCTCCTACAATGAGCAGTTCTTC.

This chain joins TRBV5-1 and TRBJ1-1; TRBD1 agrees at 9 bases. CDR3 length equals 16 residues. Germline trimming cut 4 bases from V and 4 bases from J; bases unmatched to any gene: 11. The germline V gene encodes CDR1 SGHRS and CDR2 YFSETQ. CDR3 sequence: CASSRGQGMGGTEAFF. For the CDR3, the DNA is TGCGCCAGCAGCCGCGGACAGGGGATGGGTGGCACTGAAGCTTTCTTT.

The chain employs TRBV6-5 and TRBJ1-5; D unresolved. Germline values: CDR1 MNHEY, CDR2 SVGAGI. The CDR3 covers 12 residues. The V gene lost 6 bases and the J gene lost 5 bases, with 8 bases spanning the gap. The CDR3 here is CASSHGDQPQHF. CDR3 coding DNA: TGTGCCAGCAGCCACGGGGATCAGCCCCAGCATTTT.

This clone qualifies as large (0.1 to 1%). The chain couples TRBV28 to TRBJ2-3, with 8 bases matching TRBD1. Germline-derived CDR1 and CDR2 are MDHEN and SYDVKM. Unmatched junction bases numbered 14, after V lost 7 bases and J lost 5 bases. CDR3 length: 16 residues. The CDR3 here is CASNRGARRGQDTQYF. The CDR3 DNA reads TGTGCCAGCAACAGGGGGGCGCGACGGGGGCAAGATACGCAGTATTTT.

The chain employs TRBV29-1 and TRBJ2-3; TRBD1 is a possible D gene (6 bases). CDR3 size: 14 residues. The germline V and J ends were trimmed by 5 bases and 0 bases, with 12 bases remaining between them. CDR1 is SQVTM and CDR2 is ANQGSEA in the germline V gene. In nucleotides, the CDR3 is TGCAGCGTTTTAACACAGGGTAGCACAGATACGCAGTATTTT. Encoded protein: CSVLTQGSTDTQYF.

There are many counts of this clone. CDR3 coding DNA: TGTGCCAGCAGTTACGGAACGACAGTTCTCACTGAAGCTTTCTTT. Translation gives CASSYGTTVLTEAFF. This sequence joins TRBV6-5 and TRBJ1-1; a weak D match, TRBD1 (5 bases). This CDR3 is 15 amino acids long. Germline CDR1 reads MNHEY; CDR2 reads SVGAGI. The V gene lost 2 bases and the J gene lost 4 bases, with 14 bases spanning the gap.

The chain recombines TRBV11-2 with TRBJ2-5; tentatively, D is TRBD2 (6 bases). Trimming pared 1 base from V and 5 bases from J, leaving 17 bases between. This CDR3 region has 16 residues. Per the germline V gene, CDR1 is SGHAT and CDR2 is FQNNGV. CDR3 coding DNA: TGTGCCAGCAGCTTAGGGCCAGCGGCGGGATTGGAGACCCAGTACTTC. Translated, it gives CASSLGPAAGLETQYF.